This TCR beta chain was profiled in a study of blood T cell repertoires in COVID-19. This CDR3 comprises 14 residues. Trimming left V 2 bases short and J 1 base short, with 8 bases between. Germline lookup yields CDR1 SNHLY and CDR2 FYNNEI. A word on this clone: This CDR3 is also generated by other DNA sequences in the sample.

Generated by immunoSEQ multiplex PCR, the TCRdb table keeps only in-frame clones and is missing some. Altogether roughly 290,000 clones are present, approximately 83% being singletons, with the ten largest covering around 4.5%. This TCR was recovered from a woman in her 30s who had recovered from COVID-19. V usage is TRBV2 and J usage is TRBJ2-5; D might be TRBD2 (6 bases). The specimen sequenced was PBMCs or T cells enriched from blood (not recorded which). CDR3 in DNA: TGTGCCAGCAGTGAAAGGAGGGTCCAAGAGACCCAGTACTTC. This codes for CASSERRVQETQYF.